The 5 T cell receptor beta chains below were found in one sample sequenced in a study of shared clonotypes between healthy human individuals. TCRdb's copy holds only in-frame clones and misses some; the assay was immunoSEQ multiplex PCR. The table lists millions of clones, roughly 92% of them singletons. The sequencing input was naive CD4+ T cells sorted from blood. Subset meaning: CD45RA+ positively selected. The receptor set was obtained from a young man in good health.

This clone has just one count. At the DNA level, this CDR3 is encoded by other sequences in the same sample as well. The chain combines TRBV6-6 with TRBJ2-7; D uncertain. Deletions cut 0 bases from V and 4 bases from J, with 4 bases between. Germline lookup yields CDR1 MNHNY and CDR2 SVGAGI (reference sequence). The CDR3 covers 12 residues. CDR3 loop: CASSYSSYEQYF. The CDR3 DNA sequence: TGTGCCAGCAGTTACTCTTCTTACGAGCAGTACTTC.

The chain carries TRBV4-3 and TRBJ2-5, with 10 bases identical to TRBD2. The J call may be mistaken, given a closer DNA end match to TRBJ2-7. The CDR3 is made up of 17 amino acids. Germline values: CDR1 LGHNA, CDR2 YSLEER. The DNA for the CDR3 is TGCGCCAGCAGCCAAGGAGGGCTAGCGGGAGTTGGGTACGAGCAGTACTTC. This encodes CASSQGGLAGVGYEQYF.

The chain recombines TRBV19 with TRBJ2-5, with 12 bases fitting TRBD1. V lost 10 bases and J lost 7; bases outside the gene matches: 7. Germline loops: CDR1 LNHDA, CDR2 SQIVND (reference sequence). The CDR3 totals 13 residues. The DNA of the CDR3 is TGTGCCACGGGACAGGGGGCGCAGGGGACCCAGTACTTC. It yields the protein CATGQGAQGTQYF.

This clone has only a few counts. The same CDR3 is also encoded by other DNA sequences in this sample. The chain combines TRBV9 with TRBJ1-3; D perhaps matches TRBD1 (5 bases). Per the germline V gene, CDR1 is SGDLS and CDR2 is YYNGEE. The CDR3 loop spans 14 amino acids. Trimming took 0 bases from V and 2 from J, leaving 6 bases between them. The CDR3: CASSVARAGNTIYF. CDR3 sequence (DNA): TGTGCCAGCAGCGTAGCCAGGGCTGGAAACACCATATATTTT.

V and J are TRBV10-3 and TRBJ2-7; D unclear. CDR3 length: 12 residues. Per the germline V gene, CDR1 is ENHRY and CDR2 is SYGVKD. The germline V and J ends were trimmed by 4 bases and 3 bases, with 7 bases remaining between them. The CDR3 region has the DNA TGTGCCATCAGTGTAGCCAGCTACGAGCAGTACTTC. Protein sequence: CAISVASYEQYF.